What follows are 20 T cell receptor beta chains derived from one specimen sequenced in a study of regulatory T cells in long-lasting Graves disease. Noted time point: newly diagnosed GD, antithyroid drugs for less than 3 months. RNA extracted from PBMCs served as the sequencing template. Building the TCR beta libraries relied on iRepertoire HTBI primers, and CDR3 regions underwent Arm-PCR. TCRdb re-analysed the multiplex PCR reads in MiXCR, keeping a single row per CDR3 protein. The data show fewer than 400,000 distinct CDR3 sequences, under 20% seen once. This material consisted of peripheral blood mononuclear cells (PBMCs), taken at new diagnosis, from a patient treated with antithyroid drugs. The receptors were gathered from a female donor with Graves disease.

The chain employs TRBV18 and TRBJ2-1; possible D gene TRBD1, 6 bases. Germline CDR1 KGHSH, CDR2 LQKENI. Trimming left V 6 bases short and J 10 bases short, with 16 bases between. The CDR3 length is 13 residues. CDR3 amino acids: CASSKLLGGEQFF. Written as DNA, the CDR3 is TGTGCCAGCTCTAAACTACTAGGGGGAGAGCAGTTCTTC.

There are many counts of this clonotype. The CDR3 spells CASSQTAKRGLNTEAFF. DNA of the CDR3: TGTGCCAGCAGCCAAACAGCCAAAAGGGGCCTGAACACTGAAGCTTTCTTT. J is TRBJ1-1 and V is TRBV28; D possibly corresponds to TRBD1 (5 bases). V lost 6 bases and J lost 0, with 20 bases in between. The CDR3 extends over 17 amino acids. From germline, CDR1 is MDHEN and CDR2 SYDVKM.

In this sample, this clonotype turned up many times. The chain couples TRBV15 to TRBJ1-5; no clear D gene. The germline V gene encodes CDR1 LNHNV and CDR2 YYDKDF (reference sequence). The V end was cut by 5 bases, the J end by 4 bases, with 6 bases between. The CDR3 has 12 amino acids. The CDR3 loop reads CATSGLNQPQHF. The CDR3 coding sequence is TGTGCCACCAGCGGGCTGAATCAGCCCCAGCATTTT.

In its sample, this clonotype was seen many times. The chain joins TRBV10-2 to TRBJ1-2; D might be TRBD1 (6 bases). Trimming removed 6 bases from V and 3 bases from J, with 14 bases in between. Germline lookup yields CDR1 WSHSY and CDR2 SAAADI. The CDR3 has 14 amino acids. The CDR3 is CASREPQGHYGYTF. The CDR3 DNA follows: TGCGCCAGCAGAGAGCCCCAGGGGCACTATGGCTACACCTTC.

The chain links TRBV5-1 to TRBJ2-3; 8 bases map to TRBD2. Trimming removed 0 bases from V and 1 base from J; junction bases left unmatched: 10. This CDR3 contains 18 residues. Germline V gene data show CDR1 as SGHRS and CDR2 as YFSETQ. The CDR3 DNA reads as TGCGCCAGCAGCTTGGCCGCGGGAGGAGTTTCTGGCACAGATACGCAGTATTTT. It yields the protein CASSLAAGGVSGTDTQYF.

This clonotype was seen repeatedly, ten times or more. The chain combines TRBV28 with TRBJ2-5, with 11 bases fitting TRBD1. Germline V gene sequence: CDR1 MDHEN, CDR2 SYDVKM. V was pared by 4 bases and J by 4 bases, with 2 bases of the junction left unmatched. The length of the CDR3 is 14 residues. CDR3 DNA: TGTGCCAGCAGTTACGGACAGGGGGCAGAGACCCAGTACTTC. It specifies CASSYGQGAETQYF.

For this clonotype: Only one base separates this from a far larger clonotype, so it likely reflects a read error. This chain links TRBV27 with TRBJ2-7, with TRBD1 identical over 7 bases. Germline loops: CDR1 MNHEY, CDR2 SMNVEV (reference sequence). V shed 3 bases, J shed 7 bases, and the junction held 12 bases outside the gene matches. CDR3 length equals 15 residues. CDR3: CASSFKGQLDNEQYF. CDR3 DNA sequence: TGTGCCAGCAGTTTCAAGGGACAGTTAGACAATGAGCAGTACTTC.

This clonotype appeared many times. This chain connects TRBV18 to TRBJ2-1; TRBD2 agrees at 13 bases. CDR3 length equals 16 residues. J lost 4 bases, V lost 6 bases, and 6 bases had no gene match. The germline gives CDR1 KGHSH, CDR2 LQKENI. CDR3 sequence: CASSPTSGRIYNEQFF. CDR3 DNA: TGTGCCAGCTCCCCGACTAGCGGGAGGATTTACAATGAGCAGTTCTTC.

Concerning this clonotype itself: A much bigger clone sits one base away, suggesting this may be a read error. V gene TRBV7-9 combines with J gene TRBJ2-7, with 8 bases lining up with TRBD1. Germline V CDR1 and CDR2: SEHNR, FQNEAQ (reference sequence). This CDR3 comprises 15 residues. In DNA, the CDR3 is TGTGCCGGCAGCAAGGTCGGGACAGGAACCTACGAGCAGTACTTC. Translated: CAGSKVGTGTYEQYF. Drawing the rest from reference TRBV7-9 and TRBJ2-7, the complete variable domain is DTGVSQNPRHKITKRGQNVTFRCDPISEHNRLYWYRQTLGQGPEFLTYFQNEAQLEKSRLLSDRFSAERPKGSFSTLEIQRTEQGDSAMYLCAGSKVGTGTYEQYFGPGTRLTVT.

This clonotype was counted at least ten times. CDR3 sequence: CASSREAYNEQFF. CDR3 DNA sequence: TGTGCCAGCAGTAGAGAGGCCTACAATGAGCAGTTCTTC. V is TRBV6-2 or TRBV6-3 and J is TRBJ2-1; no definite D call. Per germline, CDR1 MNHEY and CDR2 SVGEGT. This CDR3 has 13 amino acids. The V and J ends lost 5 bases and 2 bases respectively, with 7 bases between them.

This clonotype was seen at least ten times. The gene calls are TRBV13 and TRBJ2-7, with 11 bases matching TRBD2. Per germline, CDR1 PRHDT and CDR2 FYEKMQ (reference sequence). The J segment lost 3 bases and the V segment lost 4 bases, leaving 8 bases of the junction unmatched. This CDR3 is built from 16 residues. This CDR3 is CASSSALLAGVYEQYF. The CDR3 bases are TGTGCCAGCAGCTCCGCCCTACTAGCGGGGGTCTACGAGCAGTACTTC.

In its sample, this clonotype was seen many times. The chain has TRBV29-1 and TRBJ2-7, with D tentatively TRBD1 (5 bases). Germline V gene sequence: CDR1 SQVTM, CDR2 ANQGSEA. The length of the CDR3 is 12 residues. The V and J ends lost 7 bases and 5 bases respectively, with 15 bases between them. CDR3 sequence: CSAVWGVDEQYF. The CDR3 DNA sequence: TGCAGCGCAGTCTGGGGCGTTGACGAGCAGTACTTC.

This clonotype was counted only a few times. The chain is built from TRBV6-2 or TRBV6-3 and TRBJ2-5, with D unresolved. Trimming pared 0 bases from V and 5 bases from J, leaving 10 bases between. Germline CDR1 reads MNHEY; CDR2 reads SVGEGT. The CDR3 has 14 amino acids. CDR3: CASSYSMERETQYF. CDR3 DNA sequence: TGTGCCAGCAGTTACTCTATGGAGAGGGAGACCCAGTACTTC.

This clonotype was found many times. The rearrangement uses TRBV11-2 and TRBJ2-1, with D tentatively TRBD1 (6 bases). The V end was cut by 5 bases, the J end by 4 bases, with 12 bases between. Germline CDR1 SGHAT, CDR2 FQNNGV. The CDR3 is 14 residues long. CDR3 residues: CASSVRGQYNEQFF. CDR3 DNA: TGTGCCAGCAGCGTACGAGGACAGTACAATGAGCAGTTCTTC.

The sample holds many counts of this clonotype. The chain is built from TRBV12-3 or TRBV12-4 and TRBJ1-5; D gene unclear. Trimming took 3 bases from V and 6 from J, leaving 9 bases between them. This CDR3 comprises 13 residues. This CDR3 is CASSFPELQPQHF. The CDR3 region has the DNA TGTGCCAGCAGTTTTCCAGAACTTCAGCCCCAGCATTTT.

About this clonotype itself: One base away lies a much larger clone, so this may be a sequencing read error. DNA of the CDR3: TGTGCCACCAGTGATTCTCTAGCGGGAGGGTCGAATAAGCAGTTCTTC. Translated, it gives CATSDSLAGGSNKQFF. The chain uses TRBV24-1 and TRBJ2-1; the match to TRBD2 covers 12 bases. V lost 2 bases, J lost 11 bases, and 9 bases stayed unmatched. This CDR3 comprises 16 residues. Per germline, CDR1 KGHDR and CDR2 SFDVKD.

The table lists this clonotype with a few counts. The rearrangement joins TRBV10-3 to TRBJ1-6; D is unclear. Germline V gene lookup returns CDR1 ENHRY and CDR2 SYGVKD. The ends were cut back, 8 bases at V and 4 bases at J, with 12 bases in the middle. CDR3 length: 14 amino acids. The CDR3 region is CAIGREGYNSPLHF. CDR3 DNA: TGTGCCATCGGTCGAGAAGGGTATAATTCACCCCTCCACTTT.

The CDR3: CSARGRGGRGDTQYF. The DNA for the CDR3 is TGCAGTGCTAGAGGACGGGGCGGGAGAGGAGATACGCAGTATTTT. The V call is TRBV20-1, the J call TRBJ2-3, with 7 positions matching TRBD2. CDR1 is DFQATT, CDR2 SNEGSKA, per germline (reference sequence). J lost 5 bases, V lost 1 base, and 9 bases had no gene match. This CDR3 region has 15 residues.

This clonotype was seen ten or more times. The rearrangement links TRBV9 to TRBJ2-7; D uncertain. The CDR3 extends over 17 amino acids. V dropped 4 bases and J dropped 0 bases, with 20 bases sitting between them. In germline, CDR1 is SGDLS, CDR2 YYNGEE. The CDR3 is CASSPTLGIFGSYEQYF. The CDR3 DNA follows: TGTGCCAGCAGCCCCACCTTGGGGATCTTTGGCTCCTACGAGCAGTACTTC.

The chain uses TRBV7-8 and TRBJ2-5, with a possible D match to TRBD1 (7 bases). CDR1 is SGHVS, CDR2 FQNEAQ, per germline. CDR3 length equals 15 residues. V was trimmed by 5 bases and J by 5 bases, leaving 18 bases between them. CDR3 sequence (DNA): TGTGCCAGCAGCCCGACACCCAGGGGGAGGGAGACCCAGTACTTC. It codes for CASSPTPRGRETQYF.